The 23 T cell receptor beta chains below come from one sample, sequenced in a study of blood T cell repertoires in COVID-19. Some clones are missing from TCRdb's copy, which holds only in-frame ones; the method was immunoSEQ multiplex PCR. There are 220,000 or so clones in the sample; more than 85% occur only once, and about 10% lies in the top ten. Sequenced sample: peripheral blood. These receptors were collected from a woman aged 45 to 65 with COVID-19, enrolled during active disease.

CDR3 sequence reads: CASATEGNTEAFF. CDR3 DNA sequence: TGTGCCAGCGCCACAGAGGGCAACACTGAAGCTTTCTTT. The chain links TRBV2 to TRBJ1-1; D gene uncertain. Trimming took 8 bases from V and 2 from J, leaving 12 bases between them. CDR3 length: 13 amino acids. CDR1 SNHLY and CDR2 FYNNEI come from the germline V gene.

CDR3 nucleotides: TGTGCCAGTTCCATCCAGGGTCTCGATGGCTACACCTTC. Translation: CASSIQGLDGYTF. J is TRBJ1-2 and V is TRBV27, with D maybe TRBD1 (5 bases). Germline loops: CDR1 MNHEY, CDR2 SMNVEV (reference sequence). Trimming stripped 9 bases from V and 6 bases from J, with 17 bases between. The CDR3 length is 13 residues.

This clone was recorded only once. The CDR3 coding sequence is TGTGCCTGGAGGGGACAGGCTTTCTCTGGGGCCAACGTCCTGACTTTC. It is translated as CAWRGQAFSGANVLTF. The V call is TRBV30, the J call TRBJ2-6, with 8 bases that match TRBD1. V dropped 3 bases and J dropped 0; count of bases not matched to a gene: 4. Germline CDR1 reads GTSNPN; CDR2 reads SVGIG (reference sequence). The CDR3 is 16 amino acids.

The chain employs TRBV19 and TRBJ2-5; a weak D match, TRBD2 (7 bases). V lost 5 bases, J lost 4 bases, and 20 bases lay in between. Germline V gene lookup returns CDR1 LNHDA and CDR2 SQIVND (reference sequence). This CDR3 is built from 16 residues. CDR3 sequence (DNA): TGTGCCAGTAGTGCTAGCCGGGGGGCCTCTTCAGAGACCCAGTACTTC. Translation gives CASSASRGASSETQYF.

This clone has a single count. The chain carries TRBV15 and TRBJ1-3; 8 bases fit TRBD1. From germline, CDR1 is LNHNV and CDR2 YYDKDF (reference sequence). The trim removed 8 bases at V and 0 bases at J, leaving 6 bases unmatched. There are 15 residues in the CDR3. CDR3 protein: CATSGGPSSGNTIYF. The CDR3 nucleotides read TGTGCCACCTCAGGGGGCCCAAGCTCTGGAAACACCATATATTTT.

The J gene is TRBJ2-3, the V gene TRBV11-3, with TRBD2 matching over 15 bases. The V gene's germline CDR1 is SGHNT and CDR2 YENEEA. Unmatched junction bases numbered 8, after V lost 5 bases and J lost 2 bases. CDR3 length equals 18 residues. In nucleotides, the CDR3 is TGTGCCAGCAGCCCCGGACTAGCGGGGGGGCTGTACACAGATACGCAGTATTTT. Its protein is CASSPGLAGGLYTDTQYF.

The gene calls are TRBV9 and TRBJ1-1; tentatively, D is TRBD1 (6 bases). CDR3 length equals 17 residues. Trimming shortened V by 2 bases and J by 4 bases, and 21 bases separated the two germline ends. Germline-derived CDR1 and CDR2 are SGDLS and YYNGEE. CDR3 amino acids: CASSVLQGEPMSTEAFF. The CDR3 region has the DNA TGTGCCAGCAGCGTGCTACAGGGAGAGCCGATGAGCACTGAAGCTTTCTTT.

This clone was counted once. The chain is built from TRBV5-6 and TRBJ2-7; 7 bases are shared with TRBD1. The CDR3 sequence is 14 residues long. CDR1 and CDR2 (germline): SGHDT, YYEEEE. Trimming cost V 0 bases and J 2 bases; bases outside gene matches: 2. The CDR3 DNA reads as TGTGCCAGCAGCTTGGGGGGACAGCCCTACGAGCAGTACTTC. It specifies CASSLGGQPYEQYF.

The chain uses TRBV5-6 and TRBJ1-6; D ambiguous. The CDR3 spans 14 residues. CDR1 and CDR2 (germline): SGHDT, YYEEEE. V lost 0 bases, J lost 7 bases, and 8 bases lay in between. The CDR3 sequence: CASSLGQANSPLHF. The CDR3 DNA reads TGTGCCAGCAGCTTGGGTCAGGCGAATTCACCCCTCCACTTT.

A few counts support this clone. This CDR3 reads CATRRDYNSPLHF. Written as DNA, the CDR3 is TGTGCCACCCGCCGGGATTATAATTCACCCCTCCACTTT. The rearrangement uses TRBV28 and TRBJ1-6; D not certain. This CDR3 spans 13 amino acids. Germline V CDR1 and CDR2: MDHEN, SYDVKM. Trimming pared 10 bases from V and 4 bases from J, leaving 11 bases between.

The gene calls are TRBV5-1 and TRBJ1-1; 8 bases match TRBD1. V dropped 3 bases and J dropped 3; count of bases not matched to a gene: 7. The V gene's germline CDR1 is SGHRS and CDR2 YFSETQ. This CDR3 has 15 amino acids. CDR3 DNA: TGCGCCAGCAGCTCTGGACAGGGTTTGGACACTGAAGCTTTCTTT. Translation gives CASSSGQGLDTEAFF.

This clone was found once. This chain links TRBV19 with TRBJ2-1, with TRBD2 matching 15 bases. Germline V gene sequence: CDR1 LNHDA, CDR2 SQIVND (reference sequence). CDR3 length: 15 residues. With V trimmed by 7 bases and J by 8 bases, 6 bases remained unmatched. Here the CDR3 reads CASTVGLAGGDEQFF. The CDR3, as DNA: TGTGCCAGTACAGTGGGACTAGCGGGGGGAGATGAGCAGTTCTTC.

CDR3 DNA: TGTGCCACCAGTGATTTCGGCAGGGGAAGGGCCGGGGAGCTGTTTTTT. Translated: CATSDFGRGRAGELFF. V and J are TRBV24-1 and TRBJ2-2, with a possible D match to TRBD1 (6 bases). The CDR3 is 16 amino acids. Trimming removed 1 base at V and 6 bases at J, with 14 bases between. Germline CDR1 is KGHDR and CDR2 is SFDVKD.

The chain uses TRBV14 and TRBJ2-3, with 7 bases aligning to TRBD2. Trimming cost V 6 bases and J 0 bases; bases outside gene matches: 3. The CDR3 has 14 residues. Per germline, CDR1 SGHDN and CDR2 FVKESK. The CDR3 sequence: CASRGLPSTDTQYF. As DNA, the CDR3 is TGTGCCAGCAGGGGACTACCCAGCACAGATACGCAGTATTTT.

The chain carries TRBV19 and TRBJ1-5; tentative D call: TRBD1 (5 bases). The CDR3 runs to 14 residues. CDR1 and CDR2 (germline): LNHDA, SQIVND (reference sequence). V gave up 3 bases and J gave up 5 bases, with 11 bases separating them. The CDR3 is CASSIGAGDQPQHF. The CDR3 nucleotides are TGTGCCAGTAGTATCGGGGCGGGGGATCAGCCCCAGCATTTT.

This chain connects TRBV5-8 to TRBJ1-2, with 10 bases aligning to TRBD1. Germline CDR1 reads SGHTS; CDR2 reads YDEGEE. V lost 4 bases to trimming and J lost 4 bases; unmatched junction nucleotides: 7. CDR3 length: 15 amino acids. Here the CDR3 reads CASSPGDRGFYGYTF. CDR3 coding DNA: TGTGCCAGCAGCCCGGGGGACAGGGGATTCTATGGCTACACCTTC. The full variable domain, rest sourced from reference TRBV5-8 and TRBJ1-2, is EAGVTQSPTHLIKTRGQQATLRCSPISGHTSVYWYQQALGLGLQFLLWYDEGEERNRGNFPPRFSGRQFPNYSSELNVNALELEDSALYLCASSPGDRGFYGYTFGSGTRLTVV.

The rearrangement links TRBV19 to TRBJ1-6; D not resolved. V was pared by 2 bases and J by 11 bases, with 10 bases between. Per germline, CDR1 LNHDA and CDR2 SQIVND (reference sequence). This CDR3 has 13 residues. CDR3: CASSIMPRTPLHF. In nucleotides, the CDR3 is TGTGCCAGTAGTATAATGCCGAGGACACCCCTCCACTTT. Complete variable domain (other parts from reference TRBV19 and TRBJ1-6): DGGITQSPKYLFRKEGQNVTLSCEQNLNHDAMYWYRQDPGQGLRLIYYSQIVNDFQKGDIAEGYSVSREKKESFPLTVTSAQKNPTAFYLCASSIMPRTPLHFGNGTRLTVT.

The chain carries TRBV5-1 and TRBJ2-2, with a possible D match to TRBD1 (5 bases). V lost 3 bases, J lost 3 bases, and 9 bases lay in between. The CDR3 extends over 14 amino acids. Germline assignment: CDR1 SGHRS and CDR2 YFSETQ. The DNA for the CDR3 is TGCGCCAGCAGCTCTACAGGATACACCGGGGAGCTGTTTTTT. It is translated as CASSSTGYTGELFF.

V gene TRBV5-6 combines with J gene TRBJ1-6; D is undetermined. Germline V gives CDR1 SGHDT, CDR2 YYEEEE. V was shortened by 0 bases and J by 7 bases, with 8 bases between the two germline ends. The CDR3 consists of 14 residues. The CDR3 sequence: CASSLEPGNSPLHF. CDR3 nucleotide sequence: TGTGCCAGCAGCTTGGAGCCGGGAAATTCACCCCTCCACTTT.

This sequence joins TRBV10-3 and TRBJ1-1; D unresolved. The CDR3 length is 13 residues. Trimming removed 8 bases from V and 4 bases from J, with 14 bases in between. Germline V gene lookup returns CDR1 ENHRY and CDR2 SYGVKD. The CDR3 loop reads CAIGPGGPTEAFF. CDR3 in DNA: TGTGCCATCGGCCCGGGAGGGCCCACTGAAGCTTTCTTT.

This clone was detected only a few times. This chain links TRBV7-9 with TRBJ1-5; D is unclear. Germline lookup yields CDR1 SEHNR and CDR2 FQNEAQ (reference sequence). V lost 1 base to trimming and J lost 6 bases, with 4 bases between them. The CDR3 is 12 residues long. The CDR3 DNA reads as TGTGCCAGCAGCTTAGAGAGTCAGCCCCAGCATTTT. Translation gives CASSLESQPQHF.

The chain joins TRBV19 to TRBJ2-7; maybe TRBD2 (6 bases). V was pared by 5 bases and J by 2 bases, with 13 bases between. Germline CDR1 and CDR2: LNHDA and SQIVND (reference sequence). The CDR3 consists of 14 residues. CDR3: CASSSGLTAYEQYF. The DNA for the CDR3 is TGTGCCAGTAGTTCGGGACTTACCGCCTACGAGCAGTACTTC. The whole variable domain, filled in from reference TRBV19 and TRBJ2-7, reads DGGITQSPKYLFRKEGQNVTLSCEQNLNHDAMYWYRQDPGQGLRLIYYSQIVNDFQKGDIAEGYSVSREKKESFPLTVTSAQKNPTAFYLCASSSGLTAYEQYFGPGTRLTVT.

V usage is TRBV7-2 and J usage is TRBJ2-1; D call uncertain. The CDR3 consists of 11 residues. Trimming left V 3 bases short and J 7 bases short, with 4 bases between. CDR1 and CDR2 from the germline V gene are SGHTA and FQGNSA. The CDR3 nucleotides are TGTGCCAGCAGCTTCGGGAATGAGCAGTTCTTC. It is translated as CASSFGNEQFF. Full variable domain (remainder filled in from reference TRBV7-2 and TRBJ2-1): GAGVSQSPSNKVTEKGKDVELRCDPISGHTALYWYRQSLGQGLEFLIYFQGNSAPDKSGLPSDRFSAERTGGSVSTLTIQRTQQEDSAVYLCASSFGNEQFFGPGTRLTVL.